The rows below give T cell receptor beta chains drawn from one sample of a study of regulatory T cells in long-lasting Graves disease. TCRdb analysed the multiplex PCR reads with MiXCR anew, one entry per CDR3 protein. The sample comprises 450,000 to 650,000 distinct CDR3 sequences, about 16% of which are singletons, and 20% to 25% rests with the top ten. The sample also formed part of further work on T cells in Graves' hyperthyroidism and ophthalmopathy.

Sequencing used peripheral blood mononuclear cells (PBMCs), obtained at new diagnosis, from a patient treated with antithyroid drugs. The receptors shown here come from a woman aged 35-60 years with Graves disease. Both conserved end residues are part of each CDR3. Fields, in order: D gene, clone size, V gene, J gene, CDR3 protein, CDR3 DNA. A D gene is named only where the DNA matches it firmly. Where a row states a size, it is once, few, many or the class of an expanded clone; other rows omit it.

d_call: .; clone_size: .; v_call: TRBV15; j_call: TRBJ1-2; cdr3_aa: CATSRRGGNGYTF; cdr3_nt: TGTGCCACCAGCAGAAGAGGAGGGAATGGCTACACCTTC
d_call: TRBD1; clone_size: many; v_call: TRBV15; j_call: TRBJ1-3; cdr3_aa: CATSMSPRTGLSGNTIYF; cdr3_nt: TGTGCCACCAGCATGTCCCCGCGGACAGGGCTCTCTGGAAACACCATATATTTT
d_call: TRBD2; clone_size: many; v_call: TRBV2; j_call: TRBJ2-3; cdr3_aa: CASSILAGISTDTQYF; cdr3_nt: TGTGCCAGCAGTATCCTAGCGGGGATTAGCACAGATACGCAGTATTTT
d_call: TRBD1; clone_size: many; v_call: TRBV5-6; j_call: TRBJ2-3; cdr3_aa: CASSLFDRGGTDTQYF; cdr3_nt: TGTGCCAGCAGCTTATTCGACAGGGGAGGCACAGATACGCAGTATTTT
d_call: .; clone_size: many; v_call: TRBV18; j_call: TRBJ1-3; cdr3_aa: CASSPKTNGNTIYF; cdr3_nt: TGTGCCAGCTCACCAAAGACAAACGGAAACACCATATATTTT
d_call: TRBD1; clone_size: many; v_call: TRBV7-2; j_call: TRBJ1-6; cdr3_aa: CASSLMTGNSPLHF; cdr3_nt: TGTGCCAGCAGCTTAATGACAGGGAATTCACCCCTCCACTTT
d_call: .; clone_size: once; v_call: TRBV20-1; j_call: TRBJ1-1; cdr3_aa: CSAGGMNTEAFF; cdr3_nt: TGCAGTGCAGGGGGGATGAACACTGAAGCTTTCTTT
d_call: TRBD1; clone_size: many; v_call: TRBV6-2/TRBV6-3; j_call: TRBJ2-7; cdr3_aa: CASTNTGTGTYEQYF; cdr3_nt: TGTGCCAGCACAAACACCGGGACAGGGACCTACGAGCAGTACTTC
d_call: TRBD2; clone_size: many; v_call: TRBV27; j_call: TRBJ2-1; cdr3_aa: CASSLTNIGLAIDEQFF; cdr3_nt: TGTGCCAGCAGTCTAACCAACATCGGACTAGCGATCGATGAGCAGTTCTTC
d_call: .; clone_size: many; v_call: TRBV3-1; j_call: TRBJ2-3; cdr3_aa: CASSHRLRDPTDTQYF; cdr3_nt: TGTGCCAGCAGCCATAGACTTAGGGACCCCACAGATACGCAGTATTTT
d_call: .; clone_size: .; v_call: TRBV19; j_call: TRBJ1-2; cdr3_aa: CASSAWTVNYGYTF; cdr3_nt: TGTGCCAGTAGCGCCTGGACCGTTAACTATGGCTACACCTTC
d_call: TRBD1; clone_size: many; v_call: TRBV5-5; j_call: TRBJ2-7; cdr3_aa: CASSVGTGKGEQYF; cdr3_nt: TGTGCCAGCAGCGTCGGGACAGGGAAGGGCGAGCAGTACTTC
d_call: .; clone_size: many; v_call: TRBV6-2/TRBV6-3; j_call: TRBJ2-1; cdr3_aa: CASRRVGGGYNEQFF; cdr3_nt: TGTGCCAGCAGGAGGGTAGGGGGAGGGTACAATGAGCAGTTCTTC
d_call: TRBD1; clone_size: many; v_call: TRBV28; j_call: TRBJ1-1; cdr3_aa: CASSPQGVRGTEAFF; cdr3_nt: TGTGCCAGCAGTCCACAGGGGGTTCGCGGCACTGAAGCTTTCTTT
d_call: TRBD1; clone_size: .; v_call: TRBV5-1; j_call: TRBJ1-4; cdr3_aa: CASSLEGTGYEKLFF; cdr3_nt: TGCGCCAGCAGCTTGGAAGGGACAGGGTATGAAAAACTGTTTTTT
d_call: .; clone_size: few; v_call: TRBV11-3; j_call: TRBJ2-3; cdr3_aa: CASSLDSITDTQYF; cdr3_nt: TGTGCCAGCAGCTTAGACAGCATCACAGATACGCAGTATTTT
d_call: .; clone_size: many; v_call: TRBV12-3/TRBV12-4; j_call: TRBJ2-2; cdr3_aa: CASSPKWDISSYPGELFF; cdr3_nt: TGTGCCAGCAGTCCAAAGTGGGACATCTCGAGTTATCCCGGGGAGCTGTTTTTT
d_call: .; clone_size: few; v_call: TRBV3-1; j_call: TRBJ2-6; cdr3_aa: CASSQGRSSGANVLTF; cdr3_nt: TGTGCCAGCAGCCAAGGGCGAAGCTCTGGGGCCAACGTCCTGACTTTC
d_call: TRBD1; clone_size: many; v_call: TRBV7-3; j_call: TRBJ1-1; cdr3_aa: CASSPGTGPLAMNTEAFF; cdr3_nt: TGTGCCAGCAGCCCCGGGACAGGCCCTCTGGCTATGAACACTGAAGCTTTCTTT
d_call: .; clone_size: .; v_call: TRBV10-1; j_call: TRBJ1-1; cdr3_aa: CASSEDSNVNTEAFF; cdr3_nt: TGCGCCAGCAGTGAGGACAGCAATGTGAACACTGAAGCTTTCTTT
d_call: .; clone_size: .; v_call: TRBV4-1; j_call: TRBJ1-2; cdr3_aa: CASSQSGASNYGYTF; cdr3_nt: TGCGCCAGCAGCCAATCAGGGGCATCTAACTATGGCTACACCTTC
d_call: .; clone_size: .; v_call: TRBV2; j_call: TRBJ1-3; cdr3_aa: CASTPGEGSGNTIYF; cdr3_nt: TGTGCCAGCACCCCGGGAGAAGGTTCTGGAAACACCATATATTTT
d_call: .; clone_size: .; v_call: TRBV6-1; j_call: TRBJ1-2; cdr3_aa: CASSEADTRNGYTF; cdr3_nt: TGTGCCAGCAGTGAAGCCGATACAAGGAATGGCTACACCTTC
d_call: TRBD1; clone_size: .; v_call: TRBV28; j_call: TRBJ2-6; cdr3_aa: CATNPGQGVGANVLTF; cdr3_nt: TGTGCCACCAACCCGGGACAGGGAGTTGGGGCCAACGTCCTGACTTTC
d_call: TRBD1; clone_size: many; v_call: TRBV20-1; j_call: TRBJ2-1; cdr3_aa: CSANRRDSYNEQFF; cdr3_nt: TGCAGTGCTAACCGCCGGGACAGCTACAATGAGCAGTTCTTC
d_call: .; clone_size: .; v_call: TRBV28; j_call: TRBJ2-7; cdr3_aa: CASSSFDGFEQYF; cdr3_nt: TGTGCCAGCAGTTCCTTTGACGGCTTCGAGCAGTACTTC
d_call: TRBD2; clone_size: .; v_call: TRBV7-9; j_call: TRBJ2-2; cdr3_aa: CASSQETSGGFTGELFF; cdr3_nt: TGTGCCAGCAGCCAAGAGACTAGCGGGGGGTTCACCGGGGAGCTGTTTTTT
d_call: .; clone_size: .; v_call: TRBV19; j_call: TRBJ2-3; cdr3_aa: CAASGPGTDTQYF; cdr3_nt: TGTGCCGCCTCGGGACCCGGCACAGATACGCAGTATTTT
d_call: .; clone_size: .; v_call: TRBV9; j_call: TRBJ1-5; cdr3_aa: CASSVGTVQPQHF; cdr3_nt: TGTGCCAGCAGCGTAGGGACGGTGCAGCCCCAGCATTTT
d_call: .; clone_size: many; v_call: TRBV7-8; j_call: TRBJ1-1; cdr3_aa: CASSPRGGMNTEAFF; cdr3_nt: TGTGCCAGCAGCCCTCGGGGGGGGATGAACACTGAAGCTTTCTTT
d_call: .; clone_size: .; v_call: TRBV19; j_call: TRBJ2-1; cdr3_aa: CASSMMGQVGGQFF; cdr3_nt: TGTGCCAGTAGTATGATGGGACAAGTGGGGGGGCAGTTCTTC
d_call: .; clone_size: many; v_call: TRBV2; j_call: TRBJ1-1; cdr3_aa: CASSAGENTEAFF; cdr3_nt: TGTGCCAGCAGTGCCGGGGAGAACACTGAAGCTTTCTTT
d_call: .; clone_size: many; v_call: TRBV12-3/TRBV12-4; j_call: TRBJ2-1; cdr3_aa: CASSSRGNGYNEQFF; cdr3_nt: TGTGCCAGCAGTTCGAGGGGTAACGGCTACAATGAGCAGTTCTTC
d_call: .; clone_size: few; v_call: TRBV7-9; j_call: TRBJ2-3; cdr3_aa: CASSPYGGTDTQYF; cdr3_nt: TGTGCCAGCAGCCCCTATGGGGGGACAGATACGCAGTATTTT
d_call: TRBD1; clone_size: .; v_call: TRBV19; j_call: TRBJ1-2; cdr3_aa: CASSIDRQGYGYTF; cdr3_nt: TGTGCCAGTAGTATAGATCGACAGGGCTATGGCTACACCTTC
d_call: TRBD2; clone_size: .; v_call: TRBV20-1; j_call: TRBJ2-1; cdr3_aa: CSARQGRAVNNEQFF; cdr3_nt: TGCAGCGCGCGCCAAGGGAGGGCGGTAAACAATGAGCAGTTCTTC
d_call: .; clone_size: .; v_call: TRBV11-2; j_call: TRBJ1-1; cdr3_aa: CASSLVGWVNTEAFF; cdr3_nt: TGTGCCAGCAGCTTAGTAGGGTGGGTGAACACTGAAGCTTTCTTT
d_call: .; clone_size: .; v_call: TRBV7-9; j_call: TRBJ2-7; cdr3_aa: CASSPAARRFYEQYF; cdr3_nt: TGTGCCAGCTCCCCCGCGGCCCGGAGGTTCTACGAGCAGTACTTC
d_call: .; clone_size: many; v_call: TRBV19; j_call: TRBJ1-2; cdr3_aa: CASSLNGGYGYTF; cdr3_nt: TGTGCCAGCAGCTTGAACGGGGGGTATGGCTACACCTTC
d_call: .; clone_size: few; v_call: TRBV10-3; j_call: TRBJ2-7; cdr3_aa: CAISDETNSYEQYF; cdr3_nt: TGTGCCATCAGTGATGAGACAAACTCCTACGAGCAGTACTTC
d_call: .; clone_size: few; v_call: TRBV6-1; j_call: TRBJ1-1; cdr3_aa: CASSSPVGFVFF; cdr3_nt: TGTGCCAGCAGCTCCCCGGTAGGGTTTGTTTTCTTT
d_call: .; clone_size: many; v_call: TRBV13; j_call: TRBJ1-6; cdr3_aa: CATRQENSPLHF; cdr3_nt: TGTGCCACTCGACAGGAAAATTCACCCCTCCACTTT
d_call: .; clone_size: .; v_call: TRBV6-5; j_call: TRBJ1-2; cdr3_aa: CASSYSGPLSGYTF; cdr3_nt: TGTGCCAGCAGTTACTCGGGCCCCCTGAGTGGCTACACCTTC
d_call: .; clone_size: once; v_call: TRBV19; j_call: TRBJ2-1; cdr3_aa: CASSIIGVEQFF; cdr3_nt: TGTGCCAGTAGTATAATAGGGGTTGAGCAGTTCTTC
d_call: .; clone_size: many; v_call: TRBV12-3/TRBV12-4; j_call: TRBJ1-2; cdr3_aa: CASSSGTAYGYTF; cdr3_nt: TGTGCCAGCAGCTCCGGGACGGCCTATGGCTACACCTTC
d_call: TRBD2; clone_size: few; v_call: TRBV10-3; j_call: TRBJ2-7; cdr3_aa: CAISPTSGGSYEQYF; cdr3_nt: TGTGCCATCAGTCCGACTAGCGGGGGATCCTACGAGCAGTACTTC
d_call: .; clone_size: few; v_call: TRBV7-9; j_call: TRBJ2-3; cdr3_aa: CASRTKSTDTQYF; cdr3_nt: TGTGCCAGCAGAACGAAAAGCACAGATACGCAGTATTTT
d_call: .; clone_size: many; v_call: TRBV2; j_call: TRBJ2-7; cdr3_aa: CASSESDEQYF; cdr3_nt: TGTGCCAGCAGTGAGAGCGACGAGCAGTACTTC
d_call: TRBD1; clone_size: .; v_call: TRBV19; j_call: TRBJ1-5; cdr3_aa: CASSIGTGELGPQHF; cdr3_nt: TGTGCCAGTAGTATTGGTACAGGGGAGCTAGGGCCCCAGCATTTT
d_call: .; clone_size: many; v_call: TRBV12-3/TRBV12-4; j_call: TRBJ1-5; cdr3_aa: CASSLDRARSQPQHF; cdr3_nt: TGTGCCAGCAGTTTAGATAGGGCGCGGAGTCAGCCCCAGCATTTT
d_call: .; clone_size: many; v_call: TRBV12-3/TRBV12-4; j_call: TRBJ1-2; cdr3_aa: CASSLGGTAGYTF; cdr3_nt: TGTGCCAGCAGCTTGGGAGGAACGGCGGGCTACACCTTC
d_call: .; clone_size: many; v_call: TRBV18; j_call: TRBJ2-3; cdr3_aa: CASSPPISTDTQYF; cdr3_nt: TGTGCCAGCTCACCACCCATTAGCACAGATACGCAGTATTTT
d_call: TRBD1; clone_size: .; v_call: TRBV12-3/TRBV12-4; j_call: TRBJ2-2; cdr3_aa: CASSGPRTGGFTNTGELFF; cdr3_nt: TGTGCCAGCAGTGGCCCTCGGACAGGGGGCTTCACTAACACCGGGGAGCTGTTTTTT
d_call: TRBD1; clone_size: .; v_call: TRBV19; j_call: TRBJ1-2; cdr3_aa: CASSGPGQGYGYTF; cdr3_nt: TGTGCCAGTAGTGGGCCGGGACAGGGGTATGGCTACACCTTC
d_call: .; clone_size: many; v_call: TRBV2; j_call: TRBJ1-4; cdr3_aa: CASSLTDPTNEKLFF; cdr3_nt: TGTGCCAGCAGCCTAACAGATCCAACTAATGAAAAACTGTTTTTT
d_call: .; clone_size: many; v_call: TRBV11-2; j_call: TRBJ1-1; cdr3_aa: CASSLLWTEAFF; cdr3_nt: TGTGCCAGCAGCTTACTATGGACTGAAGCTTTCTTT
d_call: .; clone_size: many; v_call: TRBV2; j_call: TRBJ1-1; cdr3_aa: CASSEGTVEAFF; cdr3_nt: TGTGCCAGCAGTGAAGGGACAGTTGAAGCTTTCTTT
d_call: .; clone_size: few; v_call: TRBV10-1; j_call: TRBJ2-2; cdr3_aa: CASSESKTGGFTGELFF; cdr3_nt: TGCGCCAGCAGTGAGTCGAAGACTGGAGGCTTCACCGGGGAGCTGTTTTTT
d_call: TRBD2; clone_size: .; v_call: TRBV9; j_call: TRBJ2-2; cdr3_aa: CASSTGLAGANTGELFF; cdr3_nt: TGTGCCAGCAGCACGGGACTAGCGGGGGCGAACACCGGGGAGCTGTTTTTT
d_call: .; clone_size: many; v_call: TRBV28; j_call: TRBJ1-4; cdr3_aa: CASSLLSGVNEKLFF; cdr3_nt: TGTGCCAGCAGTTTATTGTCCGGGGTTAATGAAAAACTGTTTTTT